The sequence of this TCR beta chain was determined in a study of blood T cell repertoires in COVID-19. Study-level background: From the United States, Italy and Spain came samples of acute and convalescent COVID-19.

Germline CDR1 LNHDA, CDR2 SQIVND (reference sequence). V was pared by 5 bases and J by 3 bases, with 4 bases of the junction left unmatched. This CDR3 is built from 15 residues. Using immunoSEQ multiplex PCR, the repertoire was profiled, and TCRdb retains in-frame clones only, with some absent. This sample carries just over 250,000 clones, about 81% of them seen once, and the ten largest clones take about 4%. This clone is a singleton in its sample. Participants' own reports of clinical history determined their cohort assignment. The rearrangement uses TRBV19 and TRBJ2-1, with 10 bases that match TRBD1. The source of this sequence is a man in his thirties or forties with acute COVID-19. Sequencing was carried out using PBMCs or T cells enriched from blood (not recorded which). The CDR3 DNA follows: TGTGCCAGTAGTGCCGGACAGGGGGGCTACAATGAGCAGTTCTTC. As protein: CASSAGQGGYNEQFF.